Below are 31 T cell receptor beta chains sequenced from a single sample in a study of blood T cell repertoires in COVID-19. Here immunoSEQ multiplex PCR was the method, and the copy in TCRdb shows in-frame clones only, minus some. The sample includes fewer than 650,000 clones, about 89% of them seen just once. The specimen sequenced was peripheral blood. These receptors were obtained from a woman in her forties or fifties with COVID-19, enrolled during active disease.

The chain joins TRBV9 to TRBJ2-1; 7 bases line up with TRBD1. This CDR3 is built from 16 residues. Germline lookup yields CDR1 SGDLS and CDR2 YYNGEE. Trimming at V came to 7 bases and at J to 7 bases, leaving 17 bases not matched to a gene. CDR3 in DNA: TGTGCCAGCCCCCAGACCGAGAGGGGGCAGAAAAATGAGCAGTTCTTC. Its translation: CASPQTERGQKNEQFF.

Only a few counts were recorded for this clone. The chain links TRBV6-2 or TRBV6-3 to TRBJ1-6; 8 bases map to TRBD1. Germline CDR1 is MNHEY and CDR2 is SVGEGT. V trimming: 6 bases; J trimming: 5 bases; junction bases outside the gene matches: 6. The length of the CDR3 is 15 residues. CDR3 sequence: CASSRTGGNNSPLHF. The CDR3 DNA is TGTGCCAGCAGCAGAACAGGGGGAAATAATTCACCCCTCCACTTT.

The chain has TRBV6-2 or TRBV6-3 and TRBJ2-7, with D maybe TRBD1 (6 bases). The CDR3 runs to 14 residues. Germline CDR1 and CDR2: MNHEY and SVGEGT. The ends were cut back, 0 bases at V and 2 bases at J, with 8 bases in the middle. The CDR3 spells CASSYSKGAYEQYF. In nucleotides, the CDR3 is TGTGCCAGCAGTTACTCGAAGGGGGCCTACGAGCAGTACTTC.

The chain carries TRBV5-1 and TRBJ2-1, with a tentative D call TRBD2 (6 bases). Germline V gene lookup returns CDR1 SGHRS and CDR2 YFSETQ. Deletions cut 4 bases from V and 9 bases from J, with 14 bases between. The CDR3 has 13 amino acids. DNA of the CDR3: TGCGCCAGCAGCCCCAATGCGGGGTTTGAGCAGTTCTTC. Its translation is CASSPNAGFEQFF.

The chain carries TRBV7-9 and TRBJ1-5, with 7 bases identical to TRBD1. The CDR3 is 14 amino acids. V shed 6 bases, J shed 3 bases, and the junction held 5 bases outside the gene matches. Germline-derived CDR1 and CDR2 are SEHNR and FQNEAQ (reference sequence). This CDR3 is CASSTQGDNQPQHF. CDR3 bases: TGTGCCAGCAGTACCCAGGGGGACAATCAGCCCCAGCATTTT.

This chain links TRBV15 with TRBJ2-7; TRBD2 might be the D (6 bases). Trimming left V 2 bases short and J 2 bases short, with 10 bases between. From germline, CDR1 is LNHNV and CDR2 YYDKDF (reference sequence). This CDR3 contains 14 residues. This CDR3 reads CATSRPGLAYEQYF. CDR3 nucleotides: TGTGCCACCAGCAGACCGGGACTTGCCTACGAGCAGTACTTC.

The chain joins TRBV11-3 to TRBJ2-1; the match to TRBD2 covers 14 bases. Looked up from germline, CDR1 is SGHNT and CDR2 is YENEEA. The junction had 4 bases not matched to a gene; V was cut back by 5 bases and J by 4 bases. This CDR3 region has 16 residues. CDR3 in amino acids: CASSQRTSGGYNEQFF. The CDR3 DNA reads TGTGCCAGCAGCCAAAGGACTAGCGGGGGGTACAATGAGCAGTTCTTC.

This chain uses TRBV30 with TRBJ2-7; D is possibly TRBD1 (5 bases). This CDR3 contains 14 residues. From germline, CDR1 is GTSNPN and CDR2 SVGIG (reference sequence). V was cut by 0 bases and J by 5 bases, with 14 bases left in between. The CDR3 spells CAWSVLGPKHEQYF. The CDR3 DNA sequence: TGTGCCTGGAGTGTACTGGGGCCTAAACACGAGCAGTACTTC.

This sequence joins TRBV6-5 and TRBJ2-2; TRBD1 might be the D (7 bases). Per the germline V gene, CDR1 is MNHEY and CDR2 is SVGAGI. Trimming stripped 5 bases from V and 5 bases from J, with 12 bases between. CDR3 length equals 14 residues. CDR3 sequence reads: CASSRAGGTGELFF. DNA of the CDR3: TGTGCCAGCAGTAGGGCAGGGGGGACCGGGGAGCTGTTTTTT.

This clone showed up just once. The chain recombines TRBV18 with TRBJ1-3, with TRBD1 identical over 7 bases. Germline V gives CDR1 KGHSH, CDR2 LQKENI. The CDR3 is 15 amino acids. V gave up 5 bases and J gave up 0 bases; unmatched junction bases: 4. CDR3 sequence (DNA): TGTGCCAGCTCATACGGGACAGCCTCTGGAAACACCATATATTTT. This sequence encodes CASSYGTASGNTIYF. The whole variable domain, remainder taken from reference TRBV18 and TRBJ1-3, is NAGVMQNPRHLVRRRGQEARLRCSPMKGHSHVYWYRQLPEEGLKFMVYLQKENIIDESGMPKERFSAEFPKEGPSILRIQQVVRGDSAAYFCASSYGTASGNTIYFGEGSWLTVV.

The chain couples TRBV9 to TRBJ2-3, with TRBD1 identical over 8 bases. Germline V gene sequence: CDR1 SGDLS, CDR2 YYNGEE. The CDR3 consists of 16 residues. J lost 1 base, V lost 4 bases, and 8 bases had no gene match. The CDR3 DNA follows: TGTGCCAGCAGCTTCAGCAGGGGGCGAGGCACAGATACGCAGTATTTT. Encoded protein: CASSFSRGRGTDTQYF.

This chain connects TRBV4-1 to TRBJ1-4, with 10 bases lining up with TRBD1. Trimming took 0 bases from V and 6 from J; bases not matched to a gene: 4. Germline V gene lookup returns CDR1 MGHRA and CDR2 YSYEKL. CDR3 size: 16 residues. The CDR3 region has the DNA TGCGCCAGCAGCCAAGAGCCGGGACAGGGGTATGAAAAACTGTTTTTT. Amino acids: CASSQEPGQGYEKLFF.

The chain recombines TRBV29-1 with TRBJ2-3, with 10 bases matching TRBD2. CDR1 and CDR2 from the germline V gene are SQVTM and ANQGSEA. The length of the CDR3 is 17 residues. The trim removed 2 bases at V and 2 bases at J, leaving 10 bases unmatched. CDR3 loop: CSVESASGGPYTDTQYF. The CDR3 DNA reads TGCAGCGTTGAAAGTGCTAGCGGGGGCCCTTACACAGATACGCAGTATTTT.

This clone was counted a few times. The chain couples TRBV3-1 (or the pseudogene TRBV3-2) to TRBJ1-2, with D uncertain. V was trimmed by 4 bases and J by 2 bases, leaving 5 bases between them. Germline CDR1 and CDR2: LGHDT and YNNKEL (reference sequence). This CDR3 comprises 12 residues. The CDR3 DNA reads TGTGCCAGCAGCCCAGGAAACTATGGCTACACCTTC. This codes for CASSPGNYGYTF.

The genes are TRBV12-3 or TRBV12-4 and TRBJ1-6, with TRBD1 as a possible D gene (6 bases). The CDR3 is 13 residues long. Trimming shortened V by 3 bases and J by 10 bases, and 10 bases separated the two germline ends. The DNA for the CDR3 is TGTGCCAGCAGTTTCGGGGGGCGGTCACCCCTCCACTTT. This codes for CASSFGGRSPLHF.

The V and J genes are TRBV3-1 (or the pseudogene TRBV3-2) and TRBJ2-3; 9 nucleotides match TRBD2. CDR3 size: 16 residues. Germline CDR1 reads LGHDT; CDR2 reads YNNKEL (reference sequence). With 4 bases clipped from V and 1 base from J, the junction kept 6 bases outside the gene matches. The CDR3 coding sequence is TGTGCCAGCAGCCTAGCAGTAGCGGGGGGCACAGATACGCAGTATTTT. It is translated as CASSLAVAGGTDTQYF.

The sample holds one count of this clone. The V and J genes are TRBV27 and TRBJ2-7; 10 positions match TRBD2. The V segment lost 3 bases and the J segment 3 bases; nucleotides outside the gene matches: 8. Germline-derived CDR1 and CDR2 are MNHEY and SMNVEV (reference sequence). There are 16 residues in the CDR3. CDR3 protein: CASSFTGTSASYEQYF. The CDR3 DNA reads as TGTGCCAGCAGTTTCACCGGGACTAGCGCTAGCTACGAGCAGTACTTC.

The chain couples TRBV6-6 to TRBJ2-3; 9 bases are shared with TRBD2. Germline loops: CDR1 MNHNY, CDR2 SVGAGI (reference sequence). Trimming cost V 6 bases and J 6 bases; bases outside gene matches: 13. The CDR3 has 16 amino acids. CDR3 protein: CASSLEGSGGRDTQYF. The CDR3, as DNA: TGTGCCAGCAGCTTAGAGGGTAGCGGGGGAAGGGATACGCAGTATTTT.

The chain's CDR3 is CASTSGYNQPQHF. In nucleotides, the CDR3 is TGTGCCAGTACCTCAGGATACAATCAGCCCCAGCATTTT. The rearrangement joins TRBV19 to TRBJ1-5, with D hard to call. Germline V CDR1 and CDR2: LNHDA, SQIVND (reference sequence). The CDR3 has 13 residues. With 7 bases removed from V and 3 bases from J, the gap between germline ends came to 10 bases. The whole variable domain, remainder taken from reference TRBV19 and TRBJ1-5, is DGGITQSPKYLFRKEGQNVTLSCEQNLNHDAMYWYRQDPGQGLRLIYYSQIVNDFQKGDIAEGYSVSREKKESFPLTVTSAQKNPTAFYLCASTSGYNQPQHFGDGTRLSIL.

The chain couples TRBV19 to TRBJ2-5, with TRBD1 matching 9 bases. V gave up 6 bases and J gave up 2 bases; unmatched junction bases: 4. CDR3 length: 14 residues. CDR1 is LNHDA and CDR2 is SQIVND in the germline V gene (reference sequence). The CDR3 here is CASSGTGWQETQYF. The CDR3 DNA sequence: TGTGCCAGTAGCGGGACAGGGTGGCAAGAGACCCAGTACTTC.

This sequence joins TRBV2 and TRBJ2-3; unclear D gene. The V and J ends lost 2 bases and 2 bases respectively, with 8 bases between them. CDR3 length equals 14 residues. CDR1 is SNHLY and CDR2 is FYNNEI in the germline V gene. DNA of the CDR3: TGTGCCAGCAGTGAATTCGGTTTCACAGATACGCAGTATTTT. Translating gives CASSEFGFTDTQYF.

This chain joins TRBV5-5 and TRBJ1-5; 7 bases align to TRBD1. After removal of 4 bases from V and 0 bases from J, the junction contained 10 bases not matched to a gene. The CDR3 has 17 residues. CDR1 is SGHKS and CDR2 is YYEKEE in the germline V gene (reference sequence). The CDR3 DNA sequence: TGTGCCAGCAGCGACGGGACAGCAGCATATAGCAATCAGCCCCAGCATTTT. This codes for CASSDGTAAYSNQPQHF. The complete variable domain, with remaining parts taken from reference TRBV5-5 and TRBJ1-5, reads DAGVTQSPTHLIKTRGQQVTLRCSPISGHKSVSWYQQVLGQGPQFIFQYYEKEERGRGNFPDRFSARQFPNYSSELNVNALLLGDSALYLCASSDGTAAYSNQPQHFGDGTRLSIL.

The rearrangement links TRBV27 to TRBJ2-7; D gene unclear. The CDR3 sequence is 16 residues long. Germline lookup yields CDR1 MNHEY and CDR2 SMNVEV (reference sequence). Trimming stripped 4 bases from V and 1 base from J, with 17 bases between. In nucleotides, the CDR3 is TGTGCCAGCAGTTCCCAAGCACTAACCCGGTCCTACGAGCAGTACTTC. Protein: CASSSQALTRSYEQYF.

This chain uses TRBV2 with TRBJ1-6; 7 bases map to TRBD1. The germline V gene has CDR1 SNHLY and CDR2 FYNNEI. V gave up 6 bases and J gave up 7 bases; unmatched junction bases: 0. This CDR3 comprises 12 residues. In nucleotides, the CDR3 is TGTGCCAGCAGGGGACAGAATTCACCCCTCCACTTT. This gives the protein CASRGQNSPLHF. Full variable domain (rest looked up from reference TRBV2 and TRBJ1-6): EPEVTQTPSHQVTQMGQEVILRCVPISNHLYFYWYRQILGQKVEFLVSFYNNEISEKSEIFDDQFSVERPDGSNFTLKIRSTKLEDSAMYFCASRGQNSPLHFGNGTRLTVT.

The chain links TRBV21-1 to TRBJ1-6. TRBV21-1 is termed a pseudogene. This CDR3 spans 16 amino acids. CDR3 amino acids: CASWEGREAYNSPLHF. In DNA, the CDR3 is TGTGCCAGCTGGGAGGGGAGGGAGGCCTATAATTCACCCCTCCACTTT.

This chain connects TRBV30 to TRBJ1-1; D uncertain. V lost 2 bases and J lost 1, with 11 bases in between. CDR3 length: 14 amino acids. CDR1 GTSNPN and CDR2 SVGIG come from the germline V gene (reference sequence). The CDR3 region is CAWSFGLQNTEAFF. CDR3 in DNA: TGTGCCTGGAGTTTCGGACTTCAGAACACTGAAGCTTTCTTT.

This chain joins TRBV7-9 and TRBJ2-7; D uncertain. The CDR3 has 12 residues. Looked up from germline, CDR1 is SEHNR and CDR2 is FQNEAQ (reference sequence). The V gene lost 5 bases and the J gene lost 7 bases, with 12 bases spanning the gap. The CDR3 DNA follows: TGTGCCAGCAGCGTCCCGATGCGGGAGCAGTACTTC. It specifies CASSVPMREQYF.

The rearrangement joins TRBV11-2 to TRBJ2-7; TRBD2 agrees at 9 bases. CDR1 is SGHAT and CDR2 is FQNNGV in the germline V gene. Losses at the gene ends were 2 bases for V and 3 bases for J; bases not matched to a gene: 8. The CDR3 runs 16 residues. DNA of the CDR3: TGTGCCAGCAGCTTAAGGGAGCGGGGGGTCTTCTACGAGCAGTACTTC. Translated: CASSLRERGVFYEQYF.

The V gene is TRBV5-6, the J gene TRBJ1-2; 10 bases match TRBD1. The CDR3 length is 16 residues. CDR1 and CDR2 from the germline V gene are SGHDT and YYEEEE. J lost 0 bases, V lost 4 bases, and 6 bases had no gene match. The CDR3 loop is CASSRDRGSSNYGYTF. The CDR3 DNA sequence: TGTGCCAGCAGCCGGGACAGGGGTTCGTCTAACTATGGCTACACCTTC.

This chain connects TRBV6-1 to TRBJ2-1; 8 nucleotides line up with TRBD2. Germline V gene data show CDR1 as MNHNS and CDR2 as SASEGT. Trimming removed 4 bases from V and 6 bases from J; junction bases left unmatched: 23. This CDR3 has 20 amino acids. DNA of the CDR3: TGTGCCAGCAGTGGAGCCCTCGGGGCGGGGGGACGGAATGGGGGCAATGAGCAGTTCTTC. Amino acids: CASSGALGAGGRNGGNEQFF.

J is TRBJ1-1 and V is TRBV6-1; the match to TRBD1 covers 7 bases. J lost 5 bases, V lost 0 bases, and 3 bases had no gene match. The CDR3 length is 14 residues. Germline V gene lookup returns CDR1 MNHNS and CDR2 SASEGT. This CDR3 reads CASSEAGGTTEAFF. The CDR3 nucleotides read TGTGCCAGCAGTGAAGCAGGGGGCACTACTGAAGCTTTCTTT.